These 16 T cell receptor beta chains were sequenced from one sample in a study of T cell responses to AZD1222 COVID-19 vaccine. Repertoires were generated with immunoSEQ multiplex PCR, while TCRdb's copy carries only in-frame clones and drops some. The table records about 83,000 clones, more than 75% of them present only once. The input for sequencing was peripheral blood, taken on day 0 of MenACWY control vaccination. All receptors derive from an adult in good health.

The V gene is TRBV19, the J gene TRBJ2-2, with D tentatively TRBD1 or TRBD2 (5 bases each). The CDR3 consists of 15 residues. The V end was cut by 6 bases, the J end by 5 bases, with 16 bases between. CDR1 is LNHDA, CDR2 SQIVND, per germline (reference sequence). This chain's CDR3 is CASRGERRGTGELFF. Here the CDR3 DNA reads TGTGCCAGTAGGGGGGAAAGGCGAGGGACCGGGGAGCTGTTTTTT. Full variable domain (outside the CDR3, taken from reference TRBV19 and TRBJ2-2): DGGITQSPKYLFRKEGQNVTLSCEQNLNHDAMYWYRQDPGQGLRLIYYSQIVNDFQKGDIAEGYSVSREKKESFPLTVTSAQKNPTAFYLCASRGERRGTGELFFGEGSRLTVL.

The V call is TRBV28, the J call TRBJ1-2; the D gene is possibly TRBD1 (5 bases). The CDR3 has 12 amino acids. The germline V and J ends were trimmed by 5 bases and 8 bases, with 12 bases remaining between them. Germline CDR1 is MDHEN and CDR2 is SYDVKM. The CDR3 loop is CASSLGGRGYTF. DNA of the CDR3: TGTGCCAGCAGTCTCGGGGGAAGGGGCTACACCTTC.

The rearrangement links TRBV19 to TRBJ2-1; D is perhaps TRBD1 (6 bases). This CDR3 region has 11 residues. The germline V gene encodes CDR1 LNHDA and CDR2 SQIVND (reference sequence). V dropped 10 bases and J dropped 7 bases, with 11 bases sitting between them. CDR3 nucleotide sequence: TGTGCCACCAGGGGCCTAAATGAGCAGTTCTTC. Translation: CATRGLNEQFF.

The V gene is TRBV6-2 or TRBV6-3, the J gene TRBJ2-2, with a tentative D call TRBD2 (5 bases). V was cut by 4 bases and J by 7 bases, with 10 bases left in between. The CDR3 length is 13 residues. CDR1 is MNHEY and CDR2 is SVGEGT in the germline V gene. The CDR3 DNA reads TGTGCCAGCAGTTCGAGGGTTAACGGGGAGCTGTTTTTT. Translation gives CASSSRVNGELFF.

The chain has TRBV5-1 and TRBJ1-1, with D perhaps matching TRBD1 (5 bases). The CDR3 is made up of 16 amino acids. CDR1 SGHRS and CDR2 YFSETQ come from the germline V gene. Trimming left V 3 bases short and J 3 bases short, with 18 bases between. CDR3 bases: TGCGCCAGCAGCTCGGCTTACGGGACGGTCCACACTGAAGCTTTCTTT. This codes for CASSSAYGTVHTEAFF. Combining the CDR3 with reference TRBV5-1 and TRBJ1-1 gives the whole variable domain KAGVTQTPRYLIKTRGQQVTLSCSPISGHRSVSWYQQTPGQGLQFLFEYFSETQRNKGNFPGRFSGRQFSNSRSEMNVSTLELGDSALYLCASSSAYGTVHTEAFFGQGTRLTVV.

The rearrangement uses TRBV14 and TRBJ2-7; D not certain. The CDR3 extends over 13 amino acids. V was clipped by 5 bases and J by 3 bases, with 11 bases between them. Germline loops: CDR1 SGHDN, CDR2 FVKESK. Written as DNA, the CDR3 is TGTGCCAGCAGCTCAAGAAATGACTACGAGCAGTACTTC. It specifies CASSSRNDYEQYF.

This clone was detected once. The chain is built from TRBV3-1 (or the pseudogene TRBV3-2) and TRBJ1-1; D possibly corresponds to TRBD1 (5 bases). Germline V gene data show CDR1 as LGHDT and CDR2 as YNNKEL (reference sequence). The CDR3 sequence is 15 residues long. V was trimmed by 0 bases and J by 0 bases, leaving 8 bases between them. CDR3 loop: CASSQETDMNTEAFF. The CDR3 nucleotides are TGTGCCAGCAGCCAAGAGACGGACATGAACACTGAAGCTTTCTTT.

The rearrangement links TRBV6-5 to TRBJ1-1; 7 bases map to TRBD1. The V and J ends lost 2 bases and 4 bases, in that order; junction bases with no gene match: 4. This CDR3 region has 14 residues. Germline lookup yields CDR1 MNHEY and CDR2 SVGAGI. CDR3 protein: CASSYTGAGTEAFF. CDR3 coding DNA: TGTGCCAGCAGTTACACAGGGGCGGGCACTGAAGCTTTCTTT.

The DNA for the CDR3 is TGTGCCAGCAGCTTGGGACTTGCTCTCGAGACCCAGTACTTC. Translated, it gives CASSLGLALETQYF. V gene TRBV7-2 combines with J gene TRBJ2-5, with D possibly being TRBD2 (6 bases). The CDR3 is made up of 14 amino acids. The germline V and J ends were trimmed by 3 bases and 5 bases, with 13 bases remaining between them. Germline assignment: CDR1 SGHTA and CDR2 FQGNSA.

The gene calls are TRBV24-1 and TRBJ2-5; 9 bases are shared with TRBD1. Germline CDR1 is KGHDR and CDR2 is SFDVKD. The trim removed 4 bases at V and 5 bases at J, leaving 10 bases unmatched. There are 16 residues in the CDR3. CDR3 sequence: CATSDLTGGRMETQYF. The CDR3 DNA reads as TGTGCCACCAGTGACTTAACAGGGGGCAGGATGGAGACCCAGTACTTC.

The chain recombines TRBV15 with TRBJ2-1; 7 bases are shared with TRBD2. Trimming at V came to 0 bases and at J to 7 bases, leaving 15 bases not matched to a gene. The CDR3 loop spans 18 amino acids. Germline loops: CDR1 LNHNV, CDR2 YYDKDF (reference sequence). CDR3 in DNA: TGTGCCACCAGCAGAGATAGGCTCGGCGGGAGAATTCGTAATGAGCAGTTCTTC. Its translation is CATSRDRLGGRIRNEQFF.

J is TRBJ2-7 and V is TRBV6-2 or TRBV6-3; 10 bases are a match to TRBD2. The CDR3 sequence is 16 residues long. V lost 2 bases and J lost 2; bases outside the gene matches: 6. Germline lookup yields CDR1 MNHEY and CDR2 SVGEGT. The CDR3 is CASSYETSGLAYEQYF. CDR3 DNA: TGTGCCAGCAGTTACGAGACTAGCGGGTTGGCCTACGAGCAGTACTTC.

A single count supports this clone. The chain's CDR3 is CASSQGQGGQETQYF. For the CDR3, the DNA is TGTGCCAGCAGCCAGGGACAGGGGGGTCAAGAGACCCAGTACTTC. The J gene is TRBJ2-5, the V gene TRBV11-3, with 11 bases identical to TRBD1. The CDR3 has 15 residues. The V gene's germline CDR1 is SGHNT and CDR2 YENEEA. The J segment lost 2 bases and the V segment lost 5 bases, leaving 4 bases of the junction unmatched.

The V call is TRBV6-6, the J call TRBJ1-2; D is unclear. The CDR3 loop spans 16 amino acids. Germline CDR1 reads MNHNY; CDR2 reads SVGAGI (reference sequence). Between the trimmed V and J ends, which lost 5 bases and 3 bases, there was a span of 19 bases. In DNA form, the CDR3 reads TGTGCCAGCAGTCCTACCCTCTTTGACTGGGACTATGGCTACACCTTC. Protein product: CASSPTLFDWDYGYTF.

This rearrangement joins TRBV9 to TRBJ1-1; 8 nucleotides line up with TRBD1. This CDR3 is built from 16 residues. Trimming at V came to 0 bases and at J to 1 base, leaving 5 bases not matched to a gene. Germline loops: CDR1 SGDLS, CDR2 YYNGEE. The DNA of the CDR3 is TGTGCCAGCAGCGTAGCGCCAGGGGGCCCGAACACTGAAGCTTTCTTT. Translated: CASSVAPGGPNTEAFF.

This chain links TRBV4-3 with TRBJ1-3; the D is unclear. V lost 3 bases and J lost 7, with 13 bases in between. Germline V gene sequence: CDR1 LGHNA, CDR2 YSLEER. The CDR3 totals 14 residues. The chain's CDR3 is CASSQLIGGNTIYF. The CDR3 DNA sequence: TGCGCCAGCAGCCAGCTGATAGGCGGCAACACCATATATTTT.